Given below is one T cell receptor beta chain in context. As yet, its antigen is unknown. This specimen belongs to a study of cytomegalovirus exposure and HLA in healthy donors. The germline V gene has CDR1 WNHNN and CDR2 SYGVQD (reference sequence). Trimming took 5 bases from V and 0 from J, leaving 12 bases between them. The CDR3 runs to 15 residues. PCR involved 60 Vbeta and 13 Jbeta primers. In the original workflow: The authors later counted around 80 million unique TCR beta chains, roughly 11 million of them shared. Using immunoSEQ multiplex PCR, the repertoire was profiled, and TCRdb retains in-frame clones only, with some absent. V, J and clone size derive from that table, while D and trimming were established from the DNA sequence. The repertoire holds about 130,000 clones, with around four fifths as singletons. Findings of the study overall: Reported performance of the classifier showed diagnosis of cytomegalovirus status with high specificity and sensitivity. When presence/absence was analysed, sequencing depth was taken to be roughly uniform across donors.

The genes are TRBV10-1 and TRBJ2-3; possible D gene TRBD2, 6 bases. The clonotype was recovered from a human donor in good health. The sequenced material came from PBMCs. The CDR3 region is CASSPTRFSTDTQYF. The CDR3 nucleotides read TGCGCCAGCAGTCCGACTAGATTTAGCACAGATACGCAGTATTTT.